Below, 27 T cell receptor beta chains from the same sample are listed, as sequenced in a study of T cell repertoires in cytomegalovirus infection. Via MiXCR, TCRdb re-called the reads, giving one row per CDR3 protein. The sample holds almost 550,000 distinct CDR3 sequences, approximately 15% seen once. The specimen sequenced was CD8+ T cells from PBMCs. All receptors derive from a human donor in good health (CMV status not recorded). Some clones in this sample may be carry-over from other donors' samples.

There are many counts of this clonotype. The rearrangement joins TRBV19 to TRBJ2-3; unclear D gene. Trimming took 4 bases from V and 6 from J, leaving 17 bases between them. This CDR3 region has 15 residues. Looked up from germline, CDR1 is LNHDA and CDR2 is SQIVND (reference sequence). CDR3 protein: CASSTLELSRDTQYF. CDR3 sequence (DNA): TGTGCCAGTAGTACCCTAGAACTTAGCCGGGATACGCAGTATTTT. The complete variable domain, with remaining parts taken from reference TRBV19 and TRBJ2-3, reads DGGITQSPKYLFRKEGQNVTLSCEQNLNHDAMYWYRQDPGQGLRLIYYSQIVNDFQKGDIAEGYSVSREKKESFPLTVTSAQKNPTAFYLCASSTLELSRDTQYFGPGTRLTVL.

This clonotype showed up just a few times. The CDR3 sequence: CATQGASGELFF. CDR3 coding DNA: TGTGCCACTCAGGGGGCATCCGGGGAGCTGTTTTTT. The chain uses TRBV12-3 or TRBV12-4 and TRBJ2-2; 8 nucleotides match TRBD1. This CDR3 region has 12 residues. V shed 10 bases and J 6 bases; nucleotides not matched to a gene: 4.

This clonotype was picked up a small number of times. CDR3: CASSWGPSNTGELFF. In DNA form, the CDR3 reads TGTGCCAGCTCGTGGGGCCCCTCGAACACCGGGGAGCTGTTTTTT. V and J are TRBV11-2 and TRBJ2-2, with TRBD1 as a possible D gene (5 bases). The CDR3 runs to 15 residues. With 8 bases removed from V and 0 bases from J, the gap between germline ends came to 13 bases. Germline-derived CDR1 and CDR2 are SGHAT and FQNNGV.

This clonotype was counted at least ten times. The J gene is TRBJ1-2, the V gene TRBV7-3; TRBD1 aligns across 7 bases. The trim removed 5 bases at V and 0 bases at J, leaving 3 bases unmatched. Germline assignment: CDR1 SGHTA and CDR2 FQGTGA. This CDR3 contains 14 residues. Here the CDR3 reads CASSPGQTNYGYTF. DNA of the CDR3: TGTGCCAGCAGCCCGGGACAGACTAACTATGGCTACACCTTC. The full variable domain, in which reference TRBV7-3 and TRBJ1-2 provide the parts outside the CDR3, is GAGVSQTPSNKVTEKGKYVELRCDPISGHTALYWYRQSLGQGPEFLIYFQGTGAADDSGLPNDRFFAVRPEGSVSTLKIQRTERGDSAVYLCASSPGQTNYGYTFGSGTRLTVV.

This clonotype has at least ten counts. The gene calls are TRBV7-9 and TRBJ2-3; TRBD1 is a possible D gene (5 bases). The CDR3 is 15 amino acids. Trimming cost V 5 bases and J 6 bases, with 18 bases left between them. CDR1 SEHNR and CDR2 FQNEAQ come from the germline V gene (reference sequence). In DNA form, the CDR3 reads TGTGCCAGCAGCCCCCCAGGGCAAGGATCGGATACGCAGTATTTT. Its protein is CASSPPGQGSDTQYF.

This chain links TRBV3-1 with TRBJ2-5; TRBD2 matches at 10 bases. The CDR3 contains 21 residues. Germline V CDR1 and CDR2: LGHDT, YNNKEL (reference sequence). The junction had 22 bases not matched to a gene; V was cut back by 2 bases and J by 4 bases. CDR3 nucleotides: TGTGCCAGCAGCCAATTTGCGGTTGACAGTGAGAGCGGGAGGGCCAGAGAGACCCAGTACTTC. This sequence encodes CASSQFAVDSESGRARETQYF.

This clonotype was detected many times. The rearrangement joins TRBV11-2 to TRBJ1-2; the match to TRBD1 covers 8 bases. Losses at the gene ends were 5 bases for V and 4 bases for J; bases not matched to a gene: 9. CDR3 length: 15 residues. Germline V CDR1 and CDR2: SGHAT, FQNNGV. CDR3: CASSRGQGARYGYTF. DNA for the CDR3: TGTGCCAGCAGCAGGGGCCAGGGGGCGCGCTATGGCTACACCTTC.

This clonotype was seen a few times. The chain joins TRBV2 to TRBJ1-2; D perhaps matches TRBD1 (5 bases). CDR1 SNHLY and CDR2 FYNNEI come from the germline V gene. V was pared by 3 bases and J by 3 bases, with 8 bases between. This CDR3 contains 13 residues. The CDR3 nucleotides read TGTGCCAGCAGTGATGTGGGGGACTATGGCTACACCTTC. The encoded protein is CASSDVGDYGYTF.

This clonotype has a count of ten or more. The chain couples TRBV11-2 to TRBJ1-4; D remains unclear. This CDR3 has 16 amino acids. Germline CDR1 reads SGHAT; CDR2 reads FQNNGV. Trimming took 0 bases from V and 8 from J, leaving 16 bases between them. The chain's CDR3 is CASSLDATPPLEKLFF. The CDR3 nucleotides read TGTGCCAGCAGCTTAGACGCGACACCACCGCTCGAAAAACTGTTTTTT.

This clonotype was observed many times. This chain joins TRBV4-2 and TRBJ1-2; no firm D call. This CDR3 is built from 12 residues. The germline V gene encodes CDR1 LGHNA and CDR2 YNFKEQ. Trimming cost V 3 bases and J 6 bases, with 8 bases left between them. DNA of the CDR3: TGTGCCAGCAGCCAGTACGATAATGGCTACACCTTC. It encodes CASSQYDNGYTF.

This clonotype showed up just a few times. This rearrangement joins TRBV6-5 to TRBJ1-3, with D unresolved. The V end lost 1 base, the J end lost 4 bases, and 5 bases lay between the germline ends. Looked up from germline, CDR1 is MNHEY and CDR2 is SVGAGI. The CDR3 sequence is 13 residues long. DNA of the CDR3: TGTGCCAGCAGTTACTGGCAAGGAAACACCATATATTTT. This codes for CASSYWQGNTIYF.

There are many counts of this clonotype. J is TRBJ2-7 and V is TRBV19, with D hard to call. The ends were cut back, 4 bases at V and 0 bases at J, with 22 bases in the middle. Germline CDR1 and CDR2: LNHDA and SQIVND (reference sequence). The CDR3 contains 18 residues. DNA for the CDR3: TGTGCCAGTAGTACCCACTCTACCTCTAGTGAGTTCTCCTACGAGCAGTACTTC. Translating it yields CASSTHSTSSEFSYEQYF.

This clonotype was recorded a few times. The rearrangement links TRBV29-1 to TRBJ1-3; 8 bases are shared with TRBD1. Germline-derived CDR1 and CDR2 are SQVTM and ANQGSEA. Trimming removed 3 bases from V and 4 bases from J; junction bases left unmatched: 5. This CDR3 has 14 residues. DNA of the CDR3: TGCAGCGTTGACAGGGGGCGAACGGGAAACACCATATATTTT. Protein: CSVDRGRTGNTIYF.

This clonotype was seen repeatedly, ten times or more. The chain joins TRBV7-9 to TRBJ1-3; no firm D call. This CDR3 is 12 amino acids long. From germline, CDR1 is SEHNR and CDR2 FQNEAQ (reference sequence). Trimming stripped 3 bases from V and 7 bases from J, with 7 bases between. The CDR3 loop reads CASSFGVNTIYF. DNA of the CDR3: TGTGCCAGCAGCTTTGGGGTCAACACCATATATTTT.

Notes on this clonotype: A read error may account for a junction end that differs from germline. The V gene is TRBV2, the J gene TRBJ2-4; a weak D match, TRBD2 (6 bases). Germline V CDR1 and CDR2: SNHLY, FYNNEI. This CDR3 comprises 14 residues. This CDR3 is CASREAGTKNIQYF. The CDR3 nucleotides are TGTGCCAGCAGGGAAGCGGGTACCAAAAACATTCAGTACTTC. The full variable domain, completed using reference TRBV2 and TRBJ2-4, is EPEVTQTPSHQVTQMGQEVILRCVPISNHLYFYWYRQILGQKVEFLVSFYNNEISEKSEIFDDQFSVERPDGSNFTLKIRSTKLEDSAMYFCASREAGTKNIQYFGAGTRLSVL.

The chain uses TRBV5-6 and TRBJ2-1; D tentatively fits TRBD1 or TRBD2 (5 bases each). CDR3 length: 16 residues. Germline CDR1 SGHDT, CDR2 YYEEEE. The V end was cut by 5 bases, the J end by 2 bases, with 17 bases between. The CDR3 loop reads CASSSGPSSPYNEQFF. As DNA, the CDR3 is TGTGCCAGCAGTTCGGGACCCAGTAGTCCCTACAATGAGCAGTTCTTC.

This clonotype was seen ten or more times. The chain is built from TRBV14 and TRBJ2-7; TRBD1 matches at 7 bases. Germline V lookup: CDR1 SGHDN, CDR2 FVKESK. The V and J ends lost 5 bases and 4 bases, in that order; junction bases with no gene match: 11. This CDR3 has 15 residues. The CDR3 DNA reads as TGTGCCAGCAGCTCCCGACAGGGTGATTTATACGAGCAGTACTTC. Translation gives CASSSRQGDLYEQYF.

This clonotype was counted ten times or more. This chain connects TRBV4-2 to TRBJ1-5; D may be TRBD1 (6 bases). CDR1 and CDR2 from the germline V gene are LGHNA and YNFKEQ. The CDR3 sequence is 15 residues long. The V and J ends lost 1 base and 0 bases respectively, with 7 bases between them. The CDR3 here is CASSQGTASNQPQHF. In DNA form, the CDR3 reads TGTGCCAGCAGCCAAGGGACAGCTAGCAATCAGCCCCAGCATTTT.

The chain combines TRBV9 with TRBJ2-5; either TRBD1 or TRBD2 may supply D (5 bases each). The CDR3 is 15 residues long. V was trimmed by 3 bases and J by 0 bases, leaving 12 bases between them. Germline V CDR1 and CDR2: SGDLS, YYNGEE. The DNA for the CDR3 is TGTGCCAGCAGCGGTCGGGGCAGTTACCAAGAGACCCAGTACTTC. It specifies CASSGRGSYQETQYF.

In DNA form, the CDR3 reads TGTGCCAGCAGTTTGAACAGGGCCATCTCCTACGAGCAGTACTTC. This encodes CASSLNRAISYEQYF. The J gene is TRBJ2-7, the V gene TRBV28, with D tentatively TRBD1 (6 bases). The germline V and J ends were trimmed by 3 bases and 0 bases, with 12 bases remaining between them. CDR1 and CDR2 (germline): MDHEN, SYDVKM. The CDR3 is 15 residues long.

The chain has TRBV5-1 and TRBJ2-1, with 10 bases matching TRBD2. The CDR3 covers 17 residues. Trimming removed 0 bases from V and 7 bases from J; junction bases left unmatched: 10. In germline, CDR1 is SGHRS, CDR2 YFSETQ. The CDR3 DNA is TGCGCCAGCAGCTTGGCTATTCCTAGCGGGAGCCGGAATGAGCAGTTCTTC. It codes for CASSLAIPSGSRNEQFF. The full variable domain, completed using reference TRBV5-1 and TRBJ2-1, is KAGVTQTPRYLIKTRGQQVTLSCSPISGHRSVSWYQQTPGQGLQFLFEYFSETQRNKGNFPGRFSGRQFSNSRSEMNVSTLELGDSALYLCASSLAIPSGSRNEQFFGPGTRLTVL.

CDR3 amino acids: CSVEAWGRAGKFYEQYF. CDR3 bases: TGCAGCGTTGAAGCCTGGGGAAGAGCAGGGAAGTTCTACGAGCAGTACTTC. The chain is built from TRBV29-1 and TRBJ2-7, with TRBD1 as a possible D gene (5 bases). The CDR3 contains 17 residues. CDR1 is SQVTM and CDR2 is ANQGSEA in the germline V gene. Trimming shortened V by 1 base and J by 3 bases, and 22 bases separated the two germline ends.

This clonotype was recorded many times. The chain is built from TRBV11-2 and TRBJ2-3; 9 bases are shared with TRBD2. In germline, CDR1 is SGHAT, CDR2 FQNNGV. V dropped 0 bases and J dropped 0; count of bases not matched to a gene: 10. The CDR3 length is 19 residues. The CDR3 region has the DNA TGTGCCAGCAGCTTAGATCCCATGATAGCGGGAGAAAGCACAGATACGCAGTATTTT. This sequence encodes CASSLDPMIAGESTDTQYF.

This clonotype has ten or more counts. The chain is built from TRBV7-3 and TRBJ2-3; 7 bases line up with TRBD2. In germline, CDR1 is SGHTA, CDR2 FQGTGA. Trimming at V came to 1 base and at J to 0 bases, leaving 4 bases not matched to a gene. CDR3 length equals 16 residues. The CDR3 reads CASSLRGGSSTDTQYF. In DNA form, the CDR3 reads TGTGCCAGCAGCTTAAGAGGCGGGAGTAGCACAGATACGCAGTATTTT.

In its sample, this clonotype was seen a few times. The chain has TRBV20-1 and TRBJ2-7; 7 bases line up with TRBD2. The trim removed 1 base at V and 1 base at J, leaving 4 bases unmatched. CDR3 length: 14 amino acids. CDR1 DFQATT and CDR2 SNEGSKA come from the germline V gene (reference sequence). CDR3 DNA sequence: TGCAGTGCTAGAGGCCTAGCGGAGTCCTACGAGCAGTACTTC. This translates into CSARGLAESYEQYF.

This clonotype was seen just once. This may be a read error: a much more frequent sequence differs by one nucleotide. CDR3 loop: CASSLRTSGFSYNEHFF. DNA of the CDR3: TGTGCCAGCAGCTTAAGGACTAGCGGGTTCTCCTACAATGAGCATTTCTTC. The chain links TRBV7-6 to TRBJ2-1; 11 bases fit TRBD2. Germline V gene sequence: CDR1 SGHVS, CDR2 FNYEAQ. This CDR3 is 17 amino acids long.

The CDR3 sequence is CASSSGLAGAASYEQYF. In DNA, the CDR3 is TGTGCCAGCAGCTCGGGACTAGCGGGGGCCGCCTCCTACGAGCAGTACTTC. The chain carries TRBV5-4 and TRBJ2-7; 14 nucleotides agree with TRBD2. Germline lookup yields CDR1 SGHNT and CDR2 YYREEE (reference sequence). CDR3 length: 17 residues. V lost 3 bases, J lost 0 bases, and 5 bases stayed unmatched.